This entry lists 26 T cell receptor beta chains sequenced from one sample in a study of monozygotic twins with inflammatory bowel disease. Using the 5' RACE reads, TCRdb records one entry per CDR3 protein without DNA. The listing contains a few hundred thousand distinct CDR3 sequences. The sample was blood. Receptors originate from a human donor with ulcerative colitis or Crohn's disease, or a healthy co-twin of an affected twin (not recorded which).

The chain combines TRBV6-1 with TRBJ1-5; TCRdb designates TRBD1, a call that cannot be tested without DNA. This CDR3 has 15 residues. Germline V lookup: CDR1 MNHNS, CDR2 SASEGT. CDR3 region: CASSEDRGSNQPQHF.

The chain has TRBV20-1 and TRBJ2-3; as DNA is missing, the TRBD1 call by TCRdb cannot be tested. From germline, CDR1 is DFQATT and CDR2 SNEGSKA (reference sequence). The CDR3 is 15 residues long. CDR3 protein: CSARGPGGISNTQYF.

The genes are TRBV3-1 and TRBJ2-1; checking the TCRdb D call of TRBD1 is not possible without DNA. This CDR3 comprises 16 residues. Germline V gene sequence: CDR1 LGHDT, CDR2 YNNKEL (reference sequence). The CDR3 loop is CASSRLGGESYNEQFF.

The chain employs TRBV12-3 or TRBV12-4 and TRBJ1-2; TCRdb proposes TRBD1, but this gene call is untestable without DNA. The CDR3 spans 15 residues. CDR3 in amino acids: CASSLFGQDIGGYTF.

V is TRBV27 and J is TRBJ2-7; TCRdb gives TRBD1 as the D gene, but with no DNA this cannot be confirmed. The CDR3 covers 16 residues. CDR1 is MNHEY and CDR2 is SMNVEV in the germline V gene (reference sequence). CDR3 sequence reads: CASSPRPGQGHYEQYF.

J is TRBJ1-3 and V is TRBV5-1. The germline V gene encodes CDR1 SGHRS and CDR2 YFSETQ. The CDR3 runs to 17 residues. The CDR3 loop reads CASSLAFGQSSGNTIYF.

This rearrangement joins TRBV5-1 to TRBJ2-1; without DNA, the TCRdb call of TRBD1 cannot be checked. Looked up from germline, CDR1 is SGHRS and CDR2 is YFSETQ. CDR3 length: 16 residues. Here the CDR3 reads CASSVNRGQSYNEQFF. Filled out from reference TRBV5-1 and TRBJ2-1, the complete variable domain reads KAGVTQTPRYLIKTRGQQVTLSCSPISGHRSVSWYQQTPGQGLQFLFEYFSETQRNKGNFPGRFSGRQFSNSRSEMNVSTLELGDSALYLCASSVNRGQSYNEQFFGPGTRLTVL.

This chain uses TRBV3-1 with TRBJ2-1; TCRdb names TRBD1, which stays unverified in the absence of DNA. Per germline, CDR1 LGHDT and CDR2 YNNKEL (reference sequence). The CDR3 is made up of 15 amino acids. The CDR3 region is CASSPHPGTGFEQFF.

The chain joins TRBV7-9 to TRBJ2-3; TCRdb proposes TRBD1, but this gene call is untestable without DNA. The germline V gene encodes CDR1 SEHNR and CDR2 FQNEAQ (reference sequence). The CDR3 has 17 amino acids. The CDR3 region is CASSLARAGQGRDTQYF.

The rearrangement uses TRBV15 and TRBJ2-7; TCRdb calls TRBD1, which cannot be checked without DNA. This CDR3 is built from 13 residues. Looked up from germline, CDR1 is LNHNV and CDR2 is YYDKDF (reference sequence). CDR3 loop: CATSRDDSFEQYF.

This chain links TRBV7-6 with TRBJ2-1; TCRdb's assignment of TRBD1 cannot be checked, as there is no DNA. Germline loops: CDR1 SGHVS, CDR2 FNYEAQ. The CDR3 has 20 residues. The chain's CDR3 is CASSHPLLISGAVSSNEQFF.

The V and J genes are TRBV9 and TRBJ2-5. The CDR3 spans 13 residues. Germline CDR1 reads SGDLS; CDR2 reads YYNGEE. The CDR3 spells CASSFGSQETQYF.

The chain recombines TRBV11-1 with TRBJ2-1; TCRdb lists TRBD1, though no DNA is available to test this call. Germline V lookup: CDR1 SGHAT, CDR2 FQDESV (reference sequence). The CDR3 totals 19 residues. The CDR3 is CASSPRSRDPIWRINEQFF.

CDR3 amino acids: CARSPRQQMNTEAFF. This chain connects TRBV18 to TRBJ1-1; absent DNA, TCRdb's TRBD1 call cannot be checked. Germline lookup yields CDR1 KGHSH and CDR2 LQKENI. CDR3 length equals 15 residues. Full variable domain (remainder filled in from reference TRBV18 and TRBJ1-1): NAGVMQNPRHLVRRRGQEARLRCSPMKGHSHVYWYRQLPEEGLKFMVYLQKENIIDESGMPKERFSAEFPKEGPSILRIQQVVRGDSAAYFCARSPRQQMNTEAFFGQGTRLTVV.

The gene calls are TRBV5-1 and TRBJ2-7. CDR3 size: 15 residues. CDR1 is SGHRS and CDR2 is YFSETQ in the germline V gene. This chain's CDR3 is CASSRLVGNPYEQYF.

The chain uses TRBV5-3 and TRBJ2-4; TCRdb gives TRBD1 as the D gene, but with no DNA this cannot be confirmed. TRBV5-3 is labeled an ORF, and its function is uncertain. The CDR3 consists of 16 residues. The CDR3 region is CARSLLRDAWADIQYF.

This chain joins TRBV12-3 or TRBV12-4 and TRBJ2-3; TCRdb gives TRBD2 as the D gene, but with no DNA this cannot be confirmed. The CDR3 has 17 amino acids. The CDR3 region is CASSLRVGGLRMDTQYF.

This chain uses TRBV7-8 with TRBJ1-1. Per the germline V gene, CDR1 is SGHVS and CDR2 is FQNEAQ. The length of the CDR3 is 13 residues. This CDR3 reads CASSPTWNTEAFF.

The rearrangement uses TRBV11-2 and TRBJ1-1; the D call of TRBD1 rests on TCRdb alone, since no DNA is present to check it. Germline assignment: CDR1 SGHAT and CDR2 FQNNGV. There are 18 residues in the CDR3. CDR3 region: CASSLLLIRTEMNTEAFF.

This chain links TRBV4-2 with TRBJ2-1. The CDR3 is made up of 15 amino acids. From germline, CDR1 is LGHNA and CDR2 YNFKEQ. The CDR3 spells CASSPAGNRNNEQFF.

The V and J genes are TRBV19 and TRBJ2-1; TCRdb outputs TRBD1, but without DNA this stays unchecked. The CDR3 contains 15 residues. CDR1 and CDR2 from the germline V gene are LNHDA and SQIVND (reference sequence). The CDR3 loop is CASSPWDRAYIKQFF.

V is TRBV29-1 and J is TRBJ1-5; the D call of TRBD1 rests on TCRdb alone, since no DNA is present to check it. This CDR3 region has 15 residues. Germline CDR1 and CDR2: SQVTM and ANQGSEA. CDR3 sequence reads: CSATISTDSNQPQHF.

This chain joins TRBV5-1 and TRBJ2-3; no DNA is available, so the TRBD1 call from TCRdb remains unchecked. Germline lookup yields CDR1 SGHRS and CDR2 YFSETQ. The CDR3 totals 14 residues. The CDR3 protein is CASRPGKVTDTQYF.

This rearrangement joins TRBV14 to TRBJ2-1; TCRdb indicates TRBD1, and absent DNA this call remains unverified. Germline lookup yields CDR1 SGHDN and CDR2 FVKESK. CDR3 length equals 16 residues. CDR3 amino acids: CASSPYRGKIGNEQFF.

The chain uses TRBV4-1 and TRBJ2-1; TCRdb's D call, TRBD1, is unchecked because there is no DNA. Per the germline V gene, CDR1 is MGHRA and CDR2 is YSYEKL. CDR3 length: 17 residues. The CDR3 sequence is CASSQDKDRGIDNEQFF.

J is TRBJ1-1 and V is TRBV29-1; TCRdb reports TRBD1, a call that lacks DNA to check it against. The CDR3 extends over 14 amino acids. CDR1 and CDR2 from the germline V gene are SQVTM and ANQGSEA. Here the CDR3 reads CSVDQGRPNTEAFF.